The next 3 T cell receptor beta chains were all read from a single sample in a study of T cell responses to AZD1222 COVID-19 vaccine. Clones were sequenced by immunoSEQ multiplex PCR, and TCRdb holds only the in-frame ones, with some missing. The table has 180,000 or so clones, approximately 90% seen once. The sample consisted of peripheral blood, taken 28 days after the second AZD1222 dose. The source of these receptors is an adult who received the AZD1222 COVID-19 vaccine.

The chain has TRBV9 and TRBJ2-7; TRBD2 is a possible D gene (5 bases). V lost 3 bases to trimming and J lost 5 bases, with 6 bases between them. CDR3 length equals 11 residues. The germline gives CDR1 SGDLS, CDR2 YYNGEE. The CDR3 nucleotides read TGTGCCAGCAGCGCGGGAAACGAGCAGTACTTC. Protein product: CASSAGNEQYF.

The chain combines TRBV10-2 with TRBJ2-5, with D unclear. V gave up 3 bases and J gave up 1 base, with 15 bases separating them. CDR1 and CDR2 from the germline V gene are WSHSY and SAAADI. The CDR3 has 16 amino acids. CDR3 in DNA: TGCGCCAGCAGTGACGTGTCTACCGCCTTCCAAGAGACCCAGTACTTC. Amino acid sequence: CASSDVSTAFQETQYF.

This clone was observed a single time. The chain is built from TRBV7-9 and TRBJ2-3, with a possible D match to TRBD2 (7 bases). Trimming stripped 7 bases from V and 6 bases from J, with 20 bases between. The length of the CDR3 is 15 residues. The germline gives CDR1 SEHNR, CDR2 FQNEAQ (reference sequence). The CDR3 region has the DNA TGTGCCAGCACCCAAGGGGGGGCGACCGGGGATACGCAGTATTTT. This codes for CASTQGGATGDTQYF. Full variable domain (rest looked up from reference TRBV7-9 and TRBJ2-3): DTGVSQNPRHKITKRGQNVTFRCDPISEHNRLYWYRQTLGQGPEFLTYFQNEAQLEKSRLLSDRFSAERPKGSFSTLEIQRTEQGDSAMYLCASTQGGATGDTQYFGPGTRLTVL.